This section outlines one TCR beta chain sequence together with its context. What it recognizes is unknown. CD45RO-negative cells were positively selected for CCR7, leaving out terminally differentiated effector memory CD45RA+ cells. The CDR3 extends over 16 amino acids. Germline CDR1 is SEHNR and CDR2 is FQNEAQ (reference sequence). V lost 5 bases to trimming and J lost 4 bases, with 21 bases between them. The record originates from a study of shared clonotypes between healthy human individuals. Profiling relied on immunoSEQ multiplex PCR, and the TCRdb table lists in-frame clones only, not all of them. This table holds about 1,900,000 clones, about 94% found once. Study conclusions and caveats: The study found lower generation probabilities in non-shared clonotypes than in those shared by all four donors.

This clonotype was obtained from a man between 18 and 35 years old in good health. The chain links TRBV7-9 to TRBJ2-7; D may be TRBD1 or TRBD2 (5 bases each). Material: naive CD8+ T cells sorted from blood. The CDR3 nucleotides read TGTGCCAGCAGCGAGACCCACCGGGACCCTCTTTACGAGCAGTACTTC. Translating gives CASSETHRDPLYEQYF.